The present TCR beta chain was sequenced within a study of cytomegalovirus exposure and HLA in healthy donors (dated by TCRdb to about 2017). Regarding the complete study: According to an earlier analysis of a few hundred of the donors, about 179 million T cells yielded roughly 110 million unique TCR beta sequences and 250 to 350 Gb of sequence data. Of the approximately 400 genotyped donors, 65% to 90% were placed in the genetic ancestry cluster associated with self-reported Caucasian donors. Class I and class II HLA loci were covered by the typing at four-digit resolution. Typing coverage differed by locus: A, B, C, DRB1 and DQB1 were typed in roughly 620-630 donors, DQA1 in 522, DPA1 in 600 to 610, and DPB1 in about 450. Across some 400 genotyped donors of the cohort, an average of approximately 240,000 unique TCR beta nucleotide sequences per donor were sequenced, and about a sixth of those sequences were non-productive. The study aimed to test whether cataloging public T cell receptors could reveal signatures of past pathogen exposure. An early release that covered about 600 HLA-typed donors contained around 330 gigabases of sequencing data and approximately 85 million unique TCR sequences. A later analysis re-analyzed previously published TCR beta repertoires from 500 to 700 donors and added high-resolution HLA genotyping to study TCR occurrence patterns. To decide whether each TCR beta V gene segment behaved as functional or pseudogenic, an earlier analysis of approximately 620 of the donors relied on high-throughput TCR beta sequencing. Rather than using new phenotypic data, the later analysis identified candidate immune exposures from TCR beta sequences and from how often those sequences occurred across donors. Because of strong linkage in the cohort, 5 or 6 DR-DQ haplotypes were treated as single units for association and clustering. In a later genetic analysis, genome-wide SNP genotypes for 398 of the 666 donors were used, and that subset was treated as a discovery cohort. Donor age, sex, ethnicity and CMV serostatus were collected together with the repertoire data. All discovery cohort repertoires had been generated using a single sequencing platform. Besides the first cohort of some 670 subjects, a separate validation cohort made up of around 120 different subjects was used. The study used immunosequencing to profile the T cell repertoires of some 600 subjects and linked those repertoires to cytomegalovirus serostatus. The study combined high-throughput TCR immunosequencing, statistical association of individual TCRs with disease status, and machine learning to predict cytomegalovirus infection status. Paper-wide results and their limitations: The authors suggested that the approach could potentially be generalized to other disease states and immunological phenotypes. Most CMV-associated TCR beta chains appeared to be HLA-restricted in a later analysis, and the HLA associations seemed to be driven largely by CMV exposure. In a later analysis, TCR association rates were found to vary across HLA loci, with the most associated TCRs seen for DRB1 alleles and the fewest for HLA-C alleles. The classifier was reported to diagnose cytomegalovirus status with high specificity and sensitivity in both the original cohort and the validation cohort. A few of the identified cytomegalovirus-associated TCR beta chains were confirmed in vitro to be specific for cytomegalovirus antigens. In a later analysis, HLA-associated TCR beta chains were found to be more clonally expanded and to have lower generation probabilities than equally common non-associated chains. Specific HLA alleles were associated with 15,000 to 20,000 TCR beta sequences at a false discovery rate of 0.05 in a later analysis. Because the 87-base-pair reads could not distinguish some IMGT-functional V segments, including TRBV6-2 and TRBV6-3, those segments were excluded. A later genetic analysis associated a missense DCLRE1C variant with V-gene and J-gene trimming of TCR beta chains, and an independent cohort replicated the association. When HLA alleles, especially DR and DQ, strongly co-occurred, attributing TCR associations to individual alleles was difficult. In this cohort, only TCR beta chains were sequenced, and detectable features were limited by the absence of alpha or paired-chain data. Most TCR sequences were observed very rarely across donors, whereas some public TCRs were present in many individuals. In a later analysis, several top co-occurrence clusters were reported to appear linked to parvovirus B19, influenza, CMV and Epstein-Barr virus. Sequencing depth was assumed to be roughly uniform across donors in the presence/absence analyses, though that assumption may not hold. A further reported finding was that TCR beta sequences accurately predicted the HLA-A and HLA-B alleles for most subjects in the first cohort. Because HLA typing was unavailable for some donors at each locus, only the typed subset was used in association tests. In a later genetic analysis, fewer N-insertions in productive TCRs were reported among donors in an Asian-associated ancestry cluster than the roughly 710-donor mean. For the cohort, immune exposure information was limited to CMV serostatus. In an earlier analysis of approximately 590 of the donors, most TCR beta V segments appeared in productive rearrangements about 87% or about 30% of the time, broadly matching IMGT annotations. In the study, 150 to 200 TCR beta chains were listed as associated with cytomegalovirus. The sequencing pipeline was judged likely to have produced a cluster of highly shared sequence variants as a technical artifact. Fewer than 20 rarely observed V segments, including chromosome 9 orphons, were excluded from the earlier analysis of some 590 of the donors because counts were too low. Linkage disequilibrium might explain the correlated functional status among segregating V segments, but an unknown experimental factor could not be ruled out.

The library was built by means of the immunoSEQ multiplex PCR assay. For the multiplex PCR, a mixture combining 60 forward primers for TCR Vbeta segments and 13 reverse primers for TCR Jbeta segments was used. The CDR3 region of rearranged TCR beta genes was amplified from genomic DNA by a multiplex PCR assay. The amplified TCR beta libraries were sequenced on the Illumina HiSeq System as 87-base-pair reads. As for the original processing: Across the 640 or so repertoires, a later analysis counted approximately 75 million unique TCR beta chains, around 10 million of which were shared by at least two donors. To remove PCR and sequencing errors, raw reads were error-corrected and collapsed into unique sequences using a nearest-neighbor algorithm that merged closely related sequences. V, D and J gene segments were assigned by aligning CDR3 sequences to IMGT reference sequences. Each retained sequence needed at least a six-nucleotide match to both a V gene segment and a J gene segment. Rearrangements were classified as productive when the CDR3 lacked stop codons and remained in frame with V and J, and all other rearrangements were classified as non-productive. Following IMGT convention, CDR3 was defined as the stretch from the second conserved V-encoded cysteine to the conserved J-encoded phenylalanine. In an earlier analysis of more than 550 of the donors, sequences lacking an unambiguous match to a single V gene segment were excluded. In an earlier analysis of a few hundred of the donors, a V segment was called functional when productive rearrangements were above 56.7%, and segregating when the standard deviation between donors exceeded 5%. A statistical classification framework was developed to diagnose cytomegalovirus status using the catalog of TCR beta chain sequences. V and J gene assignment, in a later analysis, came from comparing TCR nucleotide sequences with IMGT/GENE-DB human TR gene sequences. The TCRdist pipeline was used in a later analysis to assign CDR3 sequences and most-parsimonious VDJ recombination scenarios. In a later analysis, every TCR beta chain was defined by the combination of its CDR3 amino acid sequence and its V-gene family, and reads without a unique V-gene family were dropped. As a way to deal with suspected cross-contamination and a sequencing artifact, a later analysis dropped approximately 590 nucleotide sequences that were highly shared and had low generation probability. In a later analysis, a clonal expansion index for each public chain was calculated from normalized within-repertoire ranks of inferred template counts. In a later analysis, generation probabilities were computed with a VDJ recombination model fitted to out-of-frame rearrangements, and the resulting probabilities were checked against IGoR. In a later analysis, hypergeometric tests were used to score TCR-TCR, TCR-HLA and TCR-CMV co-occurrence, with a repertoire-size bias correction applied to TCR pairs. A later analysis estimated false discovery rates by permuting HLA or CMV assignments 20 times. A later analysis grouped co-occurring TCRs with DBSCAN, adding TCRdist sequence similarity when clustering within HLA-allele-positive subsets. Repertoires with fewer than 30,000 or more than 120,000 public chains were left out of co-occurrence clustering, as were roughly five repertoires with anomalous nucleotide sharing. As stored in TCRdb, this immuneACCESS dataset retains in-frame rearrangements with V and J assigned. A fraction of the clones does not appear; measured against another copy, unresolved V genes explain less than half of the discrepancy, and the remainder lacks a known reason. That table is the source of V, J and clone size, and D and trimming were worked out from the DNA. The sample includes about 120,000 clones, with 50% to 65% observed a single time. The ten largest clonotypes hold about 9% of the sample.

As regards this clone: Its specific antigen is unknown. No much larger clonotype is one base removed from it; base qualities were not supplied.

In total, 600 or so healthy bone marrow donors made up the cohort. At the time of sampling, all cohort members were nominally healthy, though unrecorded immune exposures were likely present. The donor tested CMV seropositive, placing the donor among the 250 to 350 seropositive members of the cohort. Each donor provided a peripheral blood sample, and peripheral blood mononuclear cells were used for TCR beta sequencing. Genomic DNA extraction from the blood cell samples was performed with the Qiagen DNeasy Blood Extraction Kit. V is clipped by 3 bases and J by 11 bases, and the sequence between their germline boundaries is 22 bases long. The CDR3, cysteine through phenylalanine, is 16 amino acids long. Just CDR3 DNA is preserved here, 48 bases in frame from base 1. CDR1 and CDR2 were assigned from the germline V gene (reference sequence) as MNHEY and SMNVEV.

The sequence was collected from a man aged 35 to 55 in good health and CMV-seropositive. The source material was PBMCs. The chain joins TRBV27 to TRBJ1-4, with TRBD1 perhaps the D gene, on 6 matching bases. Read as DNA, the sequence is TGTGCCAGCAGTTTTATTGTGGGGGCGACTTTGCGTAAACTGTTTTTT. It translates as CASSFIVGATLRKLFF.